Listed below are T cell receptor beta chains from one sample, sequenced in a study of T cell changes during pregnancy in multiple sclerosis. Profiled with immunoSEQ multiplex PCR; TCRdb holds only in-frame clones, not every one. This sample has 65,000 to 75,000 clones, with over 80% found just once. Source: CD8+ T cells from peripheral blood mononuclear cells, taken in the third trimester of pregnancy. These receptors originate from a female donor in good health, enrolled as a control in a pregnancy study. Each CDR3 is given with its conserved first and last residue. A D gene is named only where the DNA matches it firmly. Size tells how often a clone was seen (once, few, many) or the class of an expanded clone, and some rows leave it out.

-,TRBD1,TRBJ2-7,TRBV7-9,CASSLVAGGLSYEQYF,TGTGCCAGCAGCTTAGTAGCAGGGGGTTTATCCTACGAGCAGTACTTC
-,-,TRBJ2-5,TRBV4-3,CASSQGPDTQETQYF,TGCGCCAGCAGCCAAGGACCGGACACCCAAGAGACCCAGTACTTC
-,-,TRBJ1-1,TRBV4-1,CASSQPRGTEAFF,TGCGCCAGCAGCCAGCCCAGGGGCACTGAAGCTTTCTTT
-,-,TRBJ2-7,TRBV27,CASSLSGIYEQYF,TGTGCCAGCAGTTTATCCGGGATTTACGAGCAGTACTTC
-,TRBD2,TRBJ2-1,TRBV30,CAWSIIAGLRSNEQFF,TGTGCCTGGAGTATAATAGCGGGTCTCCGAAGCAATGAGCAGTTCTTC
-,TRBD1,TRBJ1-2,TRBV29-1,CSALQGLYGYTF,TGCAGCGCCTTACAGGGGTTATATGGCTACACCTTC
-,-,TRBJ1-1,TRBV12-5,CASGLGGDEAFF,TGTGCTAGTGGTTTAGGGGGAGATGAAGCTTTCTTT
-,TRBD1,TRBJ2-7,TRBV7-3,CASGTGAPSYEQYF,TGTGCCAGCGGTACAGGGGCGCCATCCTACGAGCAGTACTTC
-,-,TRBJ2-1,TRBV27,CASSYRLEQFF,TGTGCCAGCAGTTATCGTCTTGAGCAGTTCTTC
-,TRBD1,TRBJ1-4,TRBV15,CATSRDPLTGANEKLFF,TGTGCCACCAGCAGAGATCCACTGACAGGGGCTAATGAAAAACTGTTTTTT
-,TRBD2,TRBJ2-7,TRBV5-1,CASSLDSAASGGGYEQYF,TGCGCCAGCAGCTTGGACTCGGCGGCTAGCGGGGGGGGGTACGAGCAGTACTTC
-,-,TRBJ2-3,TRBV21-1,CASTNRGSLNTDTQYF,TGTGCCAGCACCAACAGGGGAAGCTTAAATACAGATACGCAGTATTTT
-,TRBD1,TRBJ1-1,TRBV7-3,CASSLGQGASEAFF,TGTGCCAGCAGCTTAGGACAGGGGGCCTCTGAAGCTTTCTTT
-,-,TRBJ1-1,TRBV27,CAIVQGGTEAFF,TGTGCCATTGTACAGGGCGGCACTGAAGCTTTCTTT
-,-,TRBJ2-1,TRBV6-1,CASSEIRETAYNEQFF,TGTGCCAGCAGTGAAATCCGTGAGACAGCCTACAATGAGCAGTTCTTC
-,TRBD2,TRBJ2-7,TRBV13,CASSLGVRAGSDEQYF,TGTGCCAGCAGCTTAGGGGTCCGAGCGGGGTCCGACGAGCAGTACTTC
-,TRBD1,TRBJ2-2,TRBV30,CAWSLWTGPTFSTGELFF,TGTGCCTGGAGTCTCTGGACAGGGCCCACCTTCTCCACCGGGGAGCTGTTTTTT
-,-,TRBJ1-3,TRBV4-2,CASSQRSRAGDDTIYF,TGTGCCAGCAGCCAAAGATCACGGGCAGGGGATGACACCATATATTTT
-,TRBD1,TRBJ1-1,TRBV6-6,CASSFGTGRRTEAFF,TGTGCCAGCAGTTTTGGGACAGGGAGGAGAACTGAAGCTTTCTTT
-,TRBD1,TRBJ2-1,TRBV5-1,CASSFDRGLLNEQFF,TGCGCCAGCAGCTTTGACAGGGGCTTATTGAATGAGCAGTTCTTC
-,-,TRBJ2-5,TRBV9,CASSVGRGIPQETQYF,TGTGCCAGCAGCGTAGGTCGGGGTATCCCCCAGGAGACCCAGTACTTC
-,TRBD1,TRBJ2-7,TRBV5-4,CASSLVSTGAYEQYF,TGTGCCAGCAGCTTGGTTTCGACAGGGGCGTACGAGCAGTACTTC
-,-,TRBJ1-2,TRBV2,CASSDDLSWGYTF,TGTGCCAGCAGTGACGATTTAAGCTGGGGCTACACCTTC
-,-,TRBJ2-7,TRBV30,CAWSVMQGYYEQYF,TGTGCCTGGAGTGTAATGCAGGGCTACTACGAGCAGTACTTC
-,-,TRBJ1-1,TRBV4-1,CASSQGQMNTEAFF,TGCGCCAGCAGCCAAGGGCAGATGAACACTGAAGCTTTCTTT
-,TRBD1,TRBJ2-3,TRBV11-2,CASSFPGGSTDTQYF,TGTGCCAGCAGCTTCCCAGGGGGTAGCACAGATACGCAGTATTTT
once,TRBD1,TRBJ2-6,TRBV30,CAWRDRVAGANVLTF,TGTGCCTGGAGGGACAGGGTGGCTGGGGCCAACGTCCTGACTTTC
-,-,TRBJ2-6,TRBV15,CATSRVGEPVGHGANVLTF,TGTGCCACCAGCAGAGTCGGGGAGCCAGTAGGGCACGGGGCCAACGTCCTGACTTTC
-,-,TRBJ1-4,TRBV4-3,CASSQAFLGAGEEKLFF,TGCGCCAGCAGCCAAGCCTTCTTGGGGGCTGGGGAGGAAAAACTGTTTTTT
-,-,TRBJ2-2,TRBV7-9,CATRLGPDTGELFF,TGTGCCACTCGTTTGGGGCCGGACACCGGGGAGCTGTTTTTT
-,TRBD2,TRBJ2-1,TRBV27,CASRLAVRNEQFF,TGTGCCAGCAGACTAGCGGTCCGCAATGAGCAGTTCTTC
-,TRBD2,TRBJ2-1,TRBV7-9,CASSHSGVYNEQFF,TGTGCCAGCAGCCATAGCGGGGTCTACAATGAGCAGTTCTTC
-,TRBD2,TRBJ2-2,TRBV4-3,CASRPGTSGTNTGELFF,TGCGCCAGCAGGCCCGGGACTAGCGGGACGAACACCGGGGAGCTGTTTTTT
-,TRBD1,TRBJ1-5,TRBV5-5,CASSSNRGLDQPQHF,TGTGCCAGCAGCTCGAACAGGGGGCTTGATCAGCCCCAGCATTTT
-,-,TRBJ2-1,TRBV14,CASSQLGYNEQFF,TGTGCCAGCAGCCAACTAGGATACAATGAGCAGTTCTTC
-,TRBD2,TRBJ2-1,TRBV10-3,CAIGTSGGANEQFF,TGTGCCATTGGGACTAGCGGGGGGGCAAATGAGCAGTTCTTC
-,-,TRBJ1-6,TRBV14,CASSFGTNSPLHF,TGTGCCAGCAGCTTCGGGACAAATTCACCCCTCCACTTT
-,-,TRBJ2-1,TRBV6-1,CATSPTSRNEQFF,TGTGCCACATCCCCCACGTCGCGGAATGAGCAGTTCTTC
-,TRBD1,TRBJ1-2,TRBV12-5,CASDRQGGYGYTF,TGTGCTAGTGACCGACAGGGGGGCTATGGCTACACCTTC
-,-,TRBJ1-2,TRBV23-1,CASSQLNIGQYGYTF,TGCGCCAGCAGTCAACTTAACATTGGACAATATGGCTACACCTTC
-,-,TRBJ1-5,TRBV5-6,CASSPGWDQPQHF,TGTGCCAGCAGCCCAGGGTGGGATCAGCCCCAGCATTTT
-,TRBD1,TRBJ2-5,TRBV5-4,CASRDRATETQYF,TGTGCCAGCAGGGACAGGGCGACGGAGACCCAGTACTTC
-,-,TRBJ1-1,TRBV6-6,CASSYSYEALNTEAFF,TGTGCCAGCAGTTACTCATATGAGGCACTGAACACTGAAGCTTTCTTT
-,TRBD1,TRBJ1-2,TRBV19,CASKTGQGSYGYTF,TGTGCCAGTAAAACGGGACAGGGGAGCTATGGCTACACCTTC
-,-,TRBJ1-3,TRBV5-6,CASSWTDSGNTIYF,TGTGCCAGCAGCTGGACAGACTCTGGAAACACCATATATTTT
-,-,TRBJ2-7,TRBV30,CAGQGITHEQYF,TGTGCCGGCCAGGGGATTACCCACGAGCAGTACTTC
-,-,TRBJ1-4,TRBV6-9,CASFYLTGHLF,TGTGCCAGCTTTTACCTCACGGGACACCTTTTT
-,TRBD2,TRBJ2-2,TRBV9,CASSAGGGFNTGELFF,TGTGCCAGCAGCGCCGGGGGGGGATTCAACACCGGGGAGCTGTTTTTT
-,-,TRBJ1-6,TRBV6-5,CASSRSLNSPLHF,TGTGCCAGCAGTCGCAGTCTTAATTCACCCCTCCACTTT
-,-,TRBJ2-7,TRBV4-2,CASSQVTDNEQYF,TGTGCCAGCAGCCAAGTGACAGACAACGAGCAGTACTTC
-,-,TRBJ1-1,TRBV7-2,CASSLSVQGTEAFF,TGTGCCAGCAGCTTGTCCGTACAGGGCACTGAAGCTTTCTTT
-,TRBD1,TRBJ1-1,TRBV11-3,CASSHGPGTGRETEAFF,TGTGCCAGCAGCCACGGTCCCGGGACAGGGCGTGAGACTGAAGCTTTCTTT
-,-,TRBJ2-1,TRBV4-2,CASSPPFAGDKEQFF,TGTGCCAGCAGCCCCCCTTTTGCAGGGGATAAAGAGCAGTTCTTC
-,-,TRBJ1-1,TRBV14,CASSPEDISTEAFF,TGTGCCAGCAGCCCAGAGGACATATCCACTGAAGCTTTCTTT
-,TRBD1,TRBJ1-5,TRBV4-3,CASSPGEQGGRQPQHF,TGCGCCAGCAGCCCAGGAGAGCAGGGGGGACGTCAGCCCCAGCATTTT
-,TRBD1,TRBJ1-3,TRBV27,CASSLTGVDNTIYF,TGTGCCAGCAGTTTAACAGGGGTCGATAACACCATATATTTT
-,TRBD1,TRBJ2-7,TRBV5-6,CASSPDRVGEQYF,TGTGCCAGCAGCCCGGACAGGGTAGGCGAGCAGTACTTC
once,-,TRBJ1-2,TRBV30,CAWSVRVVYGYTF,TGTGCCTGGAGTGTACGTGTAGTCTATGGCTACACCTTC